The sequence of this T cell receptor (beta chain) was determined in a study of blood T cell repertoires in COVID-19. Germline CDR1 is SQVTM and CDR2 is ANQGSEA. This CDR3 comprises 17 residues. V lost 4 bases to trimming and J lost 2 bases; unmatched junction nucleotides: 9. Data came from immunoSEQ multiplex PCR; TCRdb stores just in-frame clones and leaves some out. The sample comprises about 490,000 clones, roughly 85% of which are singletons, and 3% to 4% rests with the top ten. The chain recombines TRBV29-1 with TRBJ2-1; 12 bases map to TRBD2. The origin of this receptor is a human donor in a cohort sampled during active COVID-19. The material sequenced was peripheral blood. The DNA of the CDR3 is TGCAGCGTTGTACGGCTAGCGGGAGGGTCGGCCTACAATGAGCAGTTCTTC. It translates to CSVVRLAGGSAYNEQFF.